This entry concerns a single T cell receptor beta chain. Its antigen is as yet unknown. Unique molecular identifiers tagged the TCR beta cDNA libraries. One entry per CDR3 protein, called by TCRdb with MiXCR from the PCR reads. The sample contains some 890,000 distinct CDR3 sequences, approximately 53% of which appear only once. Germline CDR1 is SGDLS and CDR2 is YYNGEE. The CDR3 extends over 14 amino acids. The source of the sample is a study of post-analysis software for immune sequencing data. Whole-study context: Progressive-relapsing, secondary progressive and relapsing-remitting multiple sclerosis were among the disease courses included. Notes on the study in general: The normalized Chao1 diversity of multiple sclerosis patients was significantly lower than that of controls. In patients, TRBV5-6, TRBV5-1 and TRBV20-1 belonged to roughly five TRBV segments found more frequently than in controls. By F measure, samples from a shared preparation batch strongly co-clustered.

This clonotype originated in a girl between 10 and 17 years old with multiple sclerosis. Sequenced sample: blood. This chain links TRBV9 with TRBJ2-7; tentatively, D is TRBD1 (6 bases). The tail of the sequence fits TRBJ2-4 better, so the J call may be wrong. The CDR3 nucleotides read TGTGCCAGCAGCCCCCGCGCCCAGGGGAACATTCAGTACTTC. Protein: CASSPRAQGNIQYF.